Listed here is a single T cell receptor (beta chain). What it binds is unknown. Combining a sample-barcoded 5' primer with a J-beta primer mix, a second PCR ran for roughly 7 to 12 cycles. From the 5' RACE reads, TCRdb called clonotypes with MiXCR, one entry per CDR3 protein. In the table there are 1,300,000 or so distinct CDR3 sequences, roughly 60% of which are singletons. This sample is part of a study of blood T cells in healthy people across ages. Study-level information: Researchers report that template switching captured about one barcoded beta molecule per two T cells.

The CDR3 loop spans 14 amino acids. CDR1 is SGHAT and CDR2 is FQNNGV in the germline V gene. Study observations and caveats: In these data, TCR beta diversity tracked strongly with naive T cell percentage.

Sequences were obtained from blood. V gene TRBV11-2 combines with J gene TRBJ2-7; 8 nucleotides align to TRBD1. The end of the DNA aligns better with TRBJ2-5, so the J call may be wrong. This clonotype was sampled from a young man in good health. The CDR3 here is CASSPWRDRETQYF. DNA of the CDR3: TGTGCCAGCAGCCCGTGGAGGGACAGGGAGACCCAGTACTTC.